Described below is a single T cell receptor (beta chain) sequence and its context. No antigen is known for it. The table came from immunoSEQ multiplex PCR; TCRdb's copy has only in-frame clones and leaves some out. This table has more than 200,000 clones, about 92% appearing once. This CDR3 contains 15 residues. Germline lookup yields CDR1 MNHEY and CDR2 SVGAGI. After removal of 2 bases from V and 0 bases from J, the junction contained 2 bases not matched to a gene. This specimen comes from a study of cytomegalovirus exposure and HLA in healthy donors. Study background: The approximately 710 first-cohort repertoires and the approximately 110 validation repertoires shared the same platform, a later analysis reported. Study results and limitations: The finding came from a later analysis; first-cohort TCR clusters tended to co-occur in the 90 to 150 validation repertoires. Reports indicated that the classifier achieved high specificity and sensitivity in diagnosing cytomegalovirus status. There were about 160 TCR beta chains listed as cytomegalovirus-associated.

The material sequenced was PBMCs. The chain joins TRBV6-5 to TRBJ2-7, with 9 nucleotides matching TRBD2. The origin of this receptor is a woman in her thirties in good health and CMV-seronegative. DNA for the CDR3: TGTGCCAGCAGTTACGGTAGCGGGAGCTCCTACGAGCAGTACTTC. This gives the protein CASSYGSGSSYEQYF.